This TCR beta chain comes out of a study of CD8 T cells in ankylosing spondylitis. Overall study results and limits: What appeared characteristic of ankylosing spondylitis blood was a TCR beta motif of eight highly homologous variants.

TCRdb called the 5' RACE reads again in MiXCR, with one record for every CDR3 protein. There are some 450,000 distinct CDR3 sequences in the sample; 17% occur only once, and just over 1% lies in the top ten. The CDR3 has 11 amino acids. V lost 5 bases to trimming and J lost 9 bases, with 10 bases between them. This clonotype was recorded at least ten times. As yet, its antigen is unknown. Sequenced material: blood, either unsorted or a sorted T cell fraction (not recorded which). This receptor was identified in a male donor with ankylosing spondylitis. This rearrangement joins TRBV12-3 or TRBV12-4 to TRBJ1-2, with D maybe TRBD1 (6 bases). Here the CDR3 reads CASSTGFSYTF. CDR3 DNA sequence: TGTGCCAGCAGTACAGGGTTTAGCTACACCTTC.